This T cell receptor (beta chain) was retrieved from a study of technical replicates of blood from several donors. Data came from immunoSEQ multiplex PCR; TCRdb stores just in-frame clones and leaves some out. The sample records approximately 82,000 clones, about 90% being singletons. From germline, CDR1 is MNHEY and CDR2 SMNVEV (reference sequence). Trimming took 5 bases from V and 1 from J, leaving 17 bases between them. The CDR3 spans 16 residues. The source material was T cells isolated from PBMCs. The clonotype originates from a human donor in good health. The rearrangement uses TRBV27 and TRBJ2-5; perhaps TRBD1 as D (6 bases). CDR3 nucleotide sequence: TGTGCCAGCAGTCCCGCCCCAGGACAGTCCCAAGAGACCCAGTACTTC. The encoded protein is CASSPAPGQSQETQYF.